The entry below describes one T cell receptor (beta chain). This clone was found once. Which antigen it targets is not known. No much larger clone exists at a distance of one base, and base qualities are not known. In Seattle, one collaborating source enrolled patients while the infection was active and tracked those patients longitudinally over the course of disease. Collaborating institutions collected whole blood in K2EDTA tubes following their own protocols. For TCRbeta analysis, collaborator samples were shipped as frozen whole blood, as isolated PBMCs, or as DNA extracted from either sample type. The sample is drawn from a study of blood T cell repertoires in COVID-19 (dated by TCRdb to the early 2020s). Some background on the complete study: The collaborator samples originated in the United States, Italy and Spain and spanned the acute and convalescent phases of COVID-19. The material from the prospective study consisted of cDNA or gDNA derived from T cells, B-cell-depleted T cells, or PBMCs. Subjects who had been exposed to COVID-19, were actively infected with it, or had recovered from it provided the deeply sampled blood TCRbeta repertoires that made up the dataset. The repertoires were released in a freely available public database meant as a resource for research on the immune response to SARS-CoV-2. Samples came from the ongoing ImmuneRACE study (first 160 participants) plus 1,254 subjects from 6 global collaborators. The sample metadata nearly always contained a de-identified subject ID, COVID-19 status, age in years and sex. Where HLA class I and class II types were available, the types were taken from metadata supplied by the sample provider, not from assay-based typing. What the study reported, not specific to this receptor: Clinical and demographic metadata were provided uncurated, with the amount varying by source and participant.

The CDR3, cysteine through phenylalanine, is 13 amino acids long. The retained sequence is limited to the CDR3, 39 bases, with the frame set at the first base. The V end loses 5 bases and the J end loses 8 bases, and a stretch of 15 bases separates them. In the germline V gene, CDR1 corresponds to MNHEY and CDR2 to SVGAGI. TCRbeta CDR3 regions were amplified from genomic DNA using the immunoSEQ Assay, a bias-controlled multiplex PCR. Per the source publication's procedure: The number of nucleated cells in each sample was estimated by amplification of reference gene primers within the assay. To quantify the absolute abundance of each unique TCRbeta CDR3 rearrangement, sequence reads were collapsed and filtered. For each sample, productive Simpson clonality was calculated as the square root of Simpson's diversity index over productive rearrangements. TCRdb took this table from immuneACCESS and kept in-frame rearrangements with V and J called. Such tables lack part of the clones; where checked against another copy, unresolved V genes explain under half of the gap, and the rest is unexplained. That table supplies the V and J calls and clone size; D and trimming were determined from the DNA. The sample has around 100,000 clones on record, more than 70% of them singletons. Jointly, the top ten make up more than 5% of the sample.

This chain is built from TRBV6-5 and TRBJ1-2, with the D segment identity uncertain. The sequencing input was peripheral blood. The sequence came from a woman aged 55-69 years with COVID-19, enrolled during active disease. The CDR3 in this case is CASSLSGLAGYTF. In nucleotide form, the sequence is TGTGCCAGCAGTCTATCCGGGTTGGCGGGCTACACCTTC.